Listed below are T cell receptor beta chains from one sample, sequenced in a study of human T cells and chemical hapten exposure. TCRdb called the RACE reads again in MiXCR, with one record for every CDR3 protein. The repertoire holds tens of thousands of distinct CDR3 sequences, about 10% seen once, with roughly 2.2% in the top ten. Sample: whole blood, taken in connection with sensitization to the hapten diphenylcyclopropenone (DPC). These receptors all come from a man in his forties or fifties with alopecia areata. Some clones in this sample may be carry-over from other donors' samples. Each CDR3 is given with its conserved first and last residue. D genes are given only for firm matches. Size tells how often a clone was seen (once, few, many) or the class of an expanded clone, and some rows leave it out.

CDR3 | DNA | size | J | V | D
CSAMGQVNTEAFF | TGCAGTGCTATGGGACAGGTTAACACTGAAGCTTTCTTT | many | TRBJ1-1 | TRBV20-1 | TRBD1
CASSSPGLPPNEKLFF | TGTGCCAGCAGCTCGCCGGGACTGCCTCCTAATGAAAAACTGTTTTTT | many | TRBJ1-4 | TRBV7-2 | NA
CASTGQENIQYF | TGTGCCAGCACTGGACAGGAAAACATTCAGTACTTC | NA | TRBJ2-4 | TRBV5-4 | TRBD1
CAWSEGKGTAITGELFF | TGTGCCTGGAGTGAGGGTAAAGGGACAGCTATAACCGGGGAGCTGTTTTTT | NA | TRBJ2-2 | TRBV30 | TRBD1
CASSYSSTGLNEQFF | TGTGCCAGCAGTTACTCGTCGACAGGGCTGAATGAGCAGTTCTTC | few | TRBJ2-1 | TRBV6-5 | TRBD1
CSARVAGGSDTQYF | TGCAGTGCTAGAGTAGCGGGAGGATCAGATACGCAGTATTTT | few | TRBJ2-3 | TRBV20-1 | TRBD2
CASSSRQTRLNTEAFF | TGTGCCAGCAGTTCGAGACAGACAAGGTTGAACACTGAAGCTTTCTTT | NA | TRBJ1-1 | TRBV12-3/TRBV12-4 | NA
CSVDWGQNTEAFF | TGCAGCGTTGACTGGGGACAGAACACTGAAGCTTTCTTT | NA | TRBJ1-1 | TRBV29-1 | NA
CASSYWGGRAGETQYF | TGTGCCAGCAGTTACTGGGGCGGGAGGGCCGGTGAGACCCAGTACTTC | NA | TRBJ2-5 | TRBV6-2/TRBV6-3 | TRBD2
CASSTLAGDSGANVLTF | TGTGCCAGCAGTACACTAGCGGGAGACTCTGGGGCCAACGTCCTGACTTTC | few | TRBJ2-6 | TRBV6-1 | TRBD2
CASSLLQETDTQYF | TGTGCCAGCAGCTTACTCCAGGAGACAGATACGCAGTATTTT | NA | TRBJ2-3 | TRBV11-1 | NA
CATRDPLMEQYF | TGTGCCACGCGGGATCCCCTTATGGAGCAGTACTTC | NA | TRBJ2-7 | TRBV19 | NA
CAISESQTGDTEAFF | TGTGCCATCAGTGAGTCCCAGACAGGGGATACTGAAGCTTTCTTT | few | TRBJ1-1 | TRBV10-3 | TRBD1
CASSLSYLSNTEAFF | TGTGCCAGCAGTTTGAGCTACCTGTCGAACACTGAAGCTTTCTTT | many | TRBJ1-1 | TRBV27 | NA
CSARPGGETQYF | TGCAGCGCCCGGCCGGGGGGCGAGACCCAGTACTTC | many | TRBJ2-5 | TRBV29-1 | NA
CASSKELPGGPSYNEQFF | TGTGCCAGCAGCAAGGAACTTCCGGGAGGGCCGTCCTACAATGAGCAGTTCTTC | NA | TRBJ2-1 | TRBV21-1 | NA
CASMQAGGLDTQYF | TGCGCCAGCATGCAAGCGGGAGGCCTTGATACGCAGTATTTT | NA | TRBJ2-3 | TRBV4-1 | TRBD2
CASSLDSTGANVLTF | TGTGCCAGCAGCTTGGACAGTACTGGGGCCAACGTCCTGACTTTC | NA | TRBJ2-6 | TRBV11-2 | NA
CASSLHAAGVSDTQYF | TGTGCCAGCAGTTTACACGCAGCGGGAGTGTCAGATACGCAGTATTTT | NA | TRBJ2-3 | TRBV27 | TRBD2
CASSPRQGEYYGYTF | TGTGCCAGCAGTCCTCGACAGGGGGAATACTATGGCTACACCTTC | many | TRBJ1-2 | TRBV3-1 | TRBD1
CSVGTAGNTIYF | TGCAGCGTTGGGACAGCCGGAAACACCATATATTTT | few | TRBJ1-3 | TRBV29-1 | NA
CSVEGIAGIGRGEQFF | TGCAGCGTTGAAGGGATAGCGGGGATCGGGCGGGGTGAGCAGTTCTTC | NA | TRBJ2-1 | TRBV29-1 | TRBD2
CASSWDRGSYNSPLHF | TGTGCCAGCAGCTGGGACAGGGGTTCCTATAATTCACCCCTCCACTTT | few | TRBJ1-6 | TRBV12-3/TRBV12-4 | TRBD1